One T cell receptor (beta chain) is described in this entry. In the authors' methods: Cell counts per sample came from amplifying reference gene primers. Measured with immunoSEQ multiplex PCR; TCRdb has only the in-frame clones, and not every one. V, J and clone size are those of that table, while D and trimming were read from the DNA. Of roughly 160,000 clones listed, about 90% are singletons. The age range of participants was 18 to 89 years, with residence in some 25 US areas. The study assigned cohorts using participant-reported clinical history. The sample is drawn from a study of blood T cell repertoires in COVID-19. Looking at the study overall: The cDNA or gDNA used as material had been derived from T cells, B-cell-depleted T cells, or PBMCs.

Trimming pared 3 bases from V and 7 bases from J, leaving 12 bases between. The CDR3 length is 13 residues. The sample was PBMCs or T cells enriched from blood (not recorded which). The sequence was obtained from a woman aged 45-65 years who had recovered from COVID-19. The chain recombines TRBV12-3 or TRBV12-4 with TRBJ1-2; possible D gene TRBD1, 5 bases. The chain's CDR3 is CASSFRAPRGYTF. CDR3 bases: TGTGCCAGCAGTTTCAGGGCCCCGCGTGGCTACACCTTC.